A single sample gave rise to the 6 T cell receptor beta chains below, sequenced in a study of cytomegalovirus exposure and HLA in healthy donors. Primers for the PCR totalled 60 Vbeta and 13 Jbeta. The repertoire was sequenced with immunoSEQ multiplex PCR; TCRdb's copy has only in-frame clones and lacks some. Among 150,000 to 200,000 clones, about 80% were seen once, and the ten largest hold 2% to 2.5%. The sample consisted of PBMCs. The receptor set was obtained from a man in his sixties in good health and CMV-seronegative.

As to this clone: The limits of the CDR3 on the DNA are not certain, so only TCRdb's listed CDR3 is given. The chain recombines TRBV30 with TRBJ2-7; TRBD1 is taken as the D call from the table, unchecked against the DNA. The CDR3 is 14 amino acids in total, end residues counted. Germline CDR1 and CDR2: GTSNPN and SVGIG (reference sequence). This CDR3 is CAWSVGAGAYEQSF.

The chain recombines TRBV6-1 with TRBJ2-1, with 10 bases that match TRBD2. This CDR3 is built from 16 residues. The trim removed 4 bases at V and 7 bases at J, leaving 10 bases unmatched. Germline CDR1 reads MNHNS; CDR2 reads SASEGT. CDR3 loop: CASSGQLAGVRNEQFF. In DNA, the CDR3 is TGTGCCAGCAGTGGACAGCTAGCGGGAGTGAGGAATGAGCAGTTCTTC.

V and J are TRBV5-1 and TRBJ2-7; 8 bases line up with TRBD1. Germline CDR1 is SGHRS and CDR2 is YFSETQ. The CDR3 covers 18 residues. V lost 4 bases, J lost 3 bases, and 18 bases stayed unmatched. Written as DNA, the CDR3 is TGCGCCAGCAGCGATCGCAGGGGGCGAGGGGGGACAAACTACGAGCAGTACTTC. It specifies CASSDRRGRGGTNYEQYF.

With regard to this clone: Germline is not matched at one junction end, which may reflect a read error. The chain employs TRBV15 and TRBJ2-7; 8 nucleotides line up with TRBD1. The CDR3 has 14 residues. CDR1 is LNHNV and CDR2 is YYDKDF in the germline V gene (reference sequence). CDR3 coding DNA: TGTGCCACCAGCCGAGAACAGGGGGTCAGCGAGCAGTACTTC. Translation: CATSREQGVSEQYF.

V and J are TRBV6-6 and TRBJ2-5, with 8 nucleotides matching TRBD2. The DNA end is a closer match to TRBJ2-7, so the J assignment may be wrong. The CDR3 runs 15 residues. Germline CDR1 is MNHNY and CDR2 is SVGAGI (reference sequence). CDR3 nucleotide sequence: TGTGCCAGCAGTCTACCCGGGACTAGGGGCTACGAGCAGTACTTC. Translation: CASSLPGTRGYEQYF.

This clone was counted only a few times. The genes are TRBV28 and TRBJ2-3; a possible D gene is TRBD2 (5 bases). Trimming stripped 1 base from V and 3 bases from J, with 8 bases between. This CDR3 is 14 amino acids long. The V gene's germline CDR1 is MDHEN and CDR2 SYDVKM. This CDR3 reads CASSLSGVTDTQYF. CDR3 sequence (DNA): TGTGCCAGCAGTTTATCCGGGGTTACAGATACGCAGTATTTT.